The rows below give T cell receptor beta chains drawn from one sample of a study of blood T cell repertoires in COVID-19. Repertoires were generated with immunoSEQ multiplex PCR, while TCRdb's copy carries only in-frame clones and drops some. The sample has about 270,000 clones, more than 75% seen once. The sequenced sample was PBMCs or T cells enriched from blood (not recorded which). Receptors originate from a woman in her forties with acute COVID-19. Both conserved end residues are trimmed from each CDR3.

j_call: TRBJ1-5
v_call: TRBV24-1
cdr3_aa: ATSDGGFHNQPQH

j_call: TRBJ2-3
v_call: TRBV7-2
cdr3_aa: ASSWRQGEDTQY

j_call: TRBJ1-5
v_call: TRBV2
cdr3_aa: ASMGGGVQPQH

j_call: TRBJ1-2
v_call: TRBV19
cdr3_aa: ASSIPEGALVYGYT

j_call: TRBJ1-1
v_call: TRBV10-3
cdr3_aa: AIRGGGAEAF

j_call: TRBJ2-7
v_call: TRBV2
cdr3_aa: ASSLGITGLGTYEQY

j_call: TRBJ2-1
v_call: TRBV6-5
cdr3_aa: ASSLSPSGSAREQF

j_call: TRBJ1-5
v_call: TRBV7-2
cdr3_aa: ASSLLQGTASNQPQH

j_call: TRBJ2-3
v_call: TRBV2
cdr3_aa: ASSARLGTDTQY

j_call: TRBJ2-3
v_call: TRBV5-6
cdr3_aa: ASSVTGNTQY

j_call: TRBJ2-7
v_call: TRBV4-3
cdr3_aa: ASSPGLAGVSY

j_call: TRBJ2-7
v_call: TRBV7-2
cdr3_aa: ASSLDDTGDEQY

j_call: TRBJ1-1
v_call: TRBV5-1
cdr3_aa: ASSPGVDGGTEAF

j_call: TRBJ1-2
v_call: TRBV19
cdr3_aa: ASSMVAGNAYGYT

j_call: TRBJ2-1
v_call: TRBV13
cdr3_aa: ASSDGTGGDEQF

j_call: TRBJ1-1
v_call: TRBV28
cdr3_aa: ASGRGTEAF

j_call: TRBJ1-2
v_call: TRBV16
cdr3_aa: ASSQSGQGDGYT

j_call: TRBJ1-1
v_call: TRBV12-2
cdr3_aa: ASRLAPEAEAF

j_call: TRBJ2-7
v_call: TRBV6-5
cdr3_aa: ASRPSGQGRNEQY

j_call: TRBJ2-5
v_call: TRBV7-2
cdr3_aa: ASSALGAGVQETQY

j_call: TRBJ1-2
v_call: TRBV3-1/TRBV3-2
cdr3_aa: ASSQETGWGGYT

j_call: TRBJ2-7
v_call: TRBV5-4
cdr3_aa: ASSFGGTDEQY

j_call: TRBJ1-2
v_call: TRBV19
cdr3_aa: ASTSRLRYGYT

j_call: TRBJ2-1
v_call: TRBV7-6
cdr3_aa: ASSGNRGGYNEQF

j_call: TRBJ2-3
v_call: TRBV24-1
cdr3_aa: ATSEGSGSTDTQY

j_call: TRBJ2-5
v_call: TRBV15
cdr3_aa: ATSRDGSRGWETQY

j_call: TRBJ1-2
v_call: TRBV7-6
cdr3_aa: ASSLSGGHYGYT

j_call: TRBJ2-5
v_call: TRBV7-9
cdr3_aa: ASSSRGEKTTVGTQY

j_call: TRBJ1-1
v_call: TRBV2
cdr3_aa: ASSDWGQGTEAF

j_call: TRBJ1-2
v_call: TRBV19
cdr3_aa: ASTTGQGNNGYT

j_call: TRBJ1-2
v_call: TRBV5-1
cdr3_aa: ASSLGASRGDGYT

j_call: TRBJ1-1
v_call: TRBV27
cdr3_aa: ASSSLTGTEAF

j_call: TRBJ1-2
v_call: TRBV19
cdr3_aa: ASSMRVSYGYT

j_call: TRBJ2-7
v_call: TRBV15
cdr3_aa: ATSRDTSVEQY

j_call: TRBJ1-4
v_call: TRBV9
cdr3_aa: ASSDGEQGNEKLF

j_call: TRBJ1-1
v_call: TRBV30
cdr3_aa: AGAFDTEAF

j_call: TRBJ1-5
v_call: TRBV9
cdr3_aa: ASSVDENQPQH

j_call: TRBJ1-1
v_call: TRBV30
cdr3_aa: ASTGGFSEAF

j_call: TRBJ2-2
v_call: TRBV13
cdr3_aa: ASSLERGLADGGTGELF

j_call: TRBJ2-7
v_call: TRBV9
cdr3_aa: ASSVDRSGYNEQY

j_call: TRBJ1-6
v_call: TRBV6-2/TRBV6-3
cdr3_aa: ASSSEGGYSPLH

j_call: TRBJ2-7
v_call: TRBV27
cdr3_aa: ASSLEGLPYEQY

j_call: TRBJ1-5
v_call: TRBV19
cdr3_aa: ASSRESNQPQH

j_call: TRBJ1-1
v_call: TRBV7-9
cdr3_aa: ASSMIWDTLNTEAF

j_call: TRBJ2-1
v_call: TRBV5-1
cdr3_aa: ASRRDPGREVYNEQF

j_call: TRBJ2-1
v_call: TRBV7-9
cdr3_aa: ASSPRTSGGLYNEQF

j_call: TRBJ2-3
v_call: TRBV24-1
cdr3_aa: ATSDPGTLSRDTQY

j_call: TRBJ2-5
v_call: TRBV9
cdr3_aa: ASSVGSLETQY

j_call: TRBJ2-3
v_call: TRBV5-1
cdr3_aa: ASSGGRGPGGRDTQY

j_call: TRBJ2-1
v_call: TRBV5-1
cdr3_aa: ASSGGDVSYNEQF

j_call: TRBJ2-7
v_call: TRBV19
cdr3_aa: ASSTRTPPYEQY

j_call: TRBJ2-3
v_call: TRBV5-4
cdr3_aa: ASSLSERPSTDTQY

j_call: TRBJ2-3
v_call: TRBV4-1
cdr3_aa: ASSQDSSGTDGDTQY

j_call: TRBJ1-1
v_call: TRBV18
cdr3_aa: ASSPGSTEAF

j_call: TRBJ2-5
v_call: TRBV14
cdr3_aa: ASSQGRLAGVETQY

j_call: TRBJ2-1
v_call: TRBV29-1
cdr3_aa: SVEWRRAHEQF

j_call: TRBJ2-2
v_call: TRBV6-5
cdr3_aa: ASQGNTGELF